The 4 T cell receptor beta chains below all came from one sample that was sequenced in a study of CD8+ T cells in alopecia areata. cDNA reverse transcribed from extracted RNA served as the sequencing template. Only in-frame clones appear in the TCRdb table, and some are missing; sequencing was by immunoSEQ multiplex PCR. The table lists 150,000 to 200,000 clones, about 60% of them singletons. The treatment here: oral pan-JAK inhibitor, 5-10 mg twice daily. The material sequenced was CD8+ T cells sorted from blood, taken at week 24, from a patient treated with tofacitinib. The receptors were gathered from a human donor with alopecia areata.

The J gene is TRBJ2-5, the V gene TRBV12-5; 9 bases are shared with TRBD1. From germline, CDR1 is LGHNT and CDR2 FRNRAP. The CDR3 has 15 amino acids. V lost 3 bases, J lost 0 bases, and 2 bases stayed unmatched. CDR3 residues: CASGLGTGNQETQYF. CDR3 sequence (DNA): TGTGCTAGTGGTTTAGGGACAGGGAACCAAGAGACCCAGTACTTC.

V usage is TRBV15 and J usage is TRBJ1-5; D may be TRBD1 (6 bases). Per the germline V gene, CDR1 is LNHNV and CDR2 is YYDKDF (reference sequence). This CDR3 has 14 amino acids. The V gene lost 5 bases and the J gene lost 4 bases, with 12 bases spanning the gap. CDR3 in amino acids: CATSLGTGNQPQHF. The CDR3 DNA follows: TGTGCCACCAGCCTCGGAACAGGGAATCAGCCCCAGCATTTT.

The rearrangement links TRBV13 to TRBJ1-2; 9 bases match TRBD1. The CDR3 totals 15 residues. Looked up from germline, CDR1 is PRHDT and CDR2 is FYEKMQ (reference sequence). V lost 5 bases to trimming and J lost 4 bases; unmatched junction nucleotides: 8. The CDR3 sequence: CASSPTGQGGYGYTF. The CDR3 bases are TGTGCCAGCAGCCCAACGGGACAGGGTGGCTATGGCTACACCTTC.

This rearrangement joins TRBV21-1 to TRBJ1-5. TRBV21-1 is classified as a pseudogene. The CDR3 spans 11 residues. CDR3 loop: CASSKEQPQHF. In DNA, the CDR3 is TGTGCCAGCAGCAAAGAGCAGCCCCAGCATTTT.